This T cell receptor (beta chain) was obtained from a study of blood T cell repertoires in COVID-19. Study at large: Acute-phase and convalescent COVID-19 samples originated in the United States, Italy and Spain. T cells, B-cell-depleted T cells, or PBMCs provided the cDNA or gDNA that served as material.

In the authors' workflow: Estimated nucleated cell counts came from reference gene primer amplification. Profiling relied on immunoSEQ multiplex PCR, and the TCRdb table lists in-frame clones only, not all of them. The V and J calls and clone size were taken over from that table, and D and trimming were inferred from the DNA. The sample has some 120,000 clones, around three quarters seen once; the top ten hold 35% to 40%. V was clipped by 2 bases and J by 1 base; unmatched bases: 9. The CDR3 loop spans 16 amino acids. Germline V CDR1 and CDR2: SGHRS, YFSETQ. This chain uses TRBV5-1 with TRBJ2-7, with 7 bases that match TRBD2. The clonotype originates from a middle-aged man with active or convalescent COVID-19. Material for sequencing was peripheral blood. This CDR3 is CASSFLTGRGSYEQYF. CDR3 DNA sequence: TGCGCCAGCAGCTTCCTGACTGGGAGGGGATCCTACGAGCAGTACTTC.